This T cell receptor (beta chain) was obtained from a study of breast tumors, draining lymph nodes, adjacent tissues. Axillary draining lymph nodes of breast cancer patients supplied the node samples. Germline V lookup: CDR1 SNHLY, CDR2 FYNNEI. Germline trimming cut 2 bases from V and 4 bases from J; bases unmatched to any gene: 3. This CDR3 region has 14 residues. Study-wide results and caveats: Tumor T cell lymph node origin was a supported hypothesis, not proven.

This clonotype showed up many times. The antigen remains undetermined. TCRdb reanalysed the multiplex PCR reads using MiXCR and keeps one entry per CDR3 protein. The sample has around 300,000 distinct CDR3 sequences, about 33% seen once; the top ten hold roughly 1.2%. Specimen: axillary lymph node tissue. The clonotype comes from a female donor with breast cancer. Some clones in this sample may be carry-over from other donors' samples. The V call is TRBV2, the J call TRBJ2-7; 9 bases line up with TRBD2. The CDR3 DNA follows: TGTGCCAGCAGTGAACGGACTAGCGCGTACGAGCAGTACTTC. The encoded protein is CASSERTSAYEQYF.